A single sample is the source of the 2 T cell receptor beta chains below, sequenced in a study of resident and recirculating memory T cells in vitiligo. Sequencing used immunoSEQ multiplex PCR; TCRdb keeps in-frame clones, though not all of them. The sample lists more than 65,000 clones, just over 90% occurring once. The sequencing sample was made of blood. These receptors originate from a male donor with vitiligo.

The chain couples TRBV5-5 to TRBJ2-5; D is uncertain. V was pared by 4 bases and J by 4 bases, with 8 bases between. Germline V gene data show CDR1 as SGHKS and CDR2 as YYEKEE (reference sequence). The CDR3 covers 12 residues. The CDR3 nucleotides are TGTGCCAGCAGCCCAAGAGGAGAGACCCAGTACTTC. It codes for CASSPRGETQYF.

The chain recombines TRBV5-1 with TRBJ2-5; maybe TRBD2 (6 bases). The CDR3 loop spans 15 amino acids. Germline V lookup: CDR1 SGHRS, CDR2 YFSETQ. Deletions cut 1 base from V and 2 bases from J, with 12 bases between. The CDR3 loop is CASSLRGDPQETQYF. CDR3 bases: TGCGCCAGCAGCTTGCGCGGGGACCCACAAGAGACCCAGTACTTC.